Listed below are T cell receptor beta chains from one sample, sequenced in a study of PD-L1 blockade in urothelial cancer. Method: immunoSEQ multiplex PCR; TCRdb's copy keeps in-frame clones and lacks some. The table has some 40,000 clones, 80% to 95% seen once. This material consisted of PBMCs, taken around atezolizumab (anti-PD-L1) treatment. These TCRs come from a man aged 70 or older with urothelial cancer. The CDR3 runs from the conserved cysteine through the conserved F or W. The order of the fields is clone size, V gene, D gene, J gene, CDR3 DNA, CDR3 protein. A D gene is named only where the DNA matches it firmly. Expanded clones get a size class; other rows say once, few or many, or leave the size out.

clone_size: NA; v_call: TRBV11-2; d_call: NA; j_call: TRBJ2-6; cdr3_nt: TGTGCCAGCAGATACAGGTCTGGGGCCAACGTCCTGACTTTC; cdr3_aa: CASRYRSGANVLTF
clone_size: NA; v_call: TRBV9; d_call: NA; j_call: TRBJ1-5; cdr3_nt: TGTGCCAGCAGCGGGGAGACCGGCCAGCCCCAGCATTTT; cdr3_aa: CASSGETGQPQHF
clone_size: NA; v_call: TRBV4-1; d_call: TRBD2; j_call: TRBJ2-1; cdr3_nt: TGCGCCAGCAGCCAAGGGAGCGGGGGATTCTACAATGAGCAGTTCTTC; cdr3_aa: CASSQGSGGFYNEQFF
clone_size: NA; v_call: TRBV18; d_call: NA; j_call: TRBJ2-3; cdr3_nt: TGTGCCAGCTCACCCCCTATGCTAGAAGCCTACACAGATACGCAGTATTTT; cdr3_aa: CASSPPMLEAYTDTQYF
clone_size: NA; v_call: TRBV28; d_call: NA; j_call: TRBJ1-5; cdr3_nt: TGTGCCAGCCGAAGGGGGTTTAGCAATCAGCCCCAGCATTTT; cdr3_aa: CASRRGFSNQPQHF
clone_size: NA; v_call: TRBV6-1; d_call: TRBD1; j_call: TRBJ1-5; cdr3_nt: TGTGCCAGCAGTTGGACAGGGGGTTTGGATCAGCCCCAGCATTTT; cdr3_aa: CASSWTGGLDQPQHF
clone_size: NA; v_call: TRBV7-7; d_call: NA; j_call: TRBJ2-3; cdr3_nt: TGTGCCAGCAGCGCACAGGGTAGCACAGATACGCAGTATTTT; cdr3_aa: CASSAQGSTDTQYF
clone_size: NA; v_call: TRBV18; d_call: NA; j_call: TRBJ2-7; cdr3_nt: TGTGCCAGCTCACCCTCCCTAGACTACGAGCAGTACTTC; cdr3_aa: CASSPSLDYEQYF
clone_size: NA; v_call: TRBV4-2; d_call: TRBD2; j_call: TRBJ2-1; cdr3_nt: TGTGCCAGCAGCCAGGCTAGCGGGTCCCATGAGCAGTTCTTC; cdr3_aa: CASSQASGSHEQFF
clone_size: NA; v_call: TRBV6-5; d_call: TRBD1; j_call: TRBJ2-5; cdr3_nt: TGTGCCAGTCGACAGGGAAACCAAGAGACCCAGTACTTC; cdr3_aa: CASRQGNQETQYF
clone_size: NA; v_call: TRBV7-7; d_call: TRBD2; j_call: TRBJ2-5; cdr3_nt: TGTGCCAGCAGCATCGGACTAGCGGGAGTGGAGACCCAGTACTTC; cdr3_aa: CASSIGLAGVETQYF
clone_size: once; v_call: TRBV6-1; d_call: NA; j_call: TRBJ1-5; cdr3_nt: TGTGCCAGCAGTGTCCTTGCGGATCAGCCCCAGCATTTT; cdr3_aa: CASSVLADQPQHF
clone_size: NA; v_call: TRBV19; d_call: TRBD1; j_call: TRBJ1-1; cdr3_nt: TGTGCCAGTATGGGGACAGGGAGGTCCTCCAACACTGAAGCTTTCTTT; cdr3_aa: CASMGTGRSSNTEAFF
clone_size: NA; v_call: TRBV6-1; d_call: TRBD2; j_call: TRBJ2-5; cdr3_nt: TGTGCCGGGGCCGGGACTAGGGCCCAAGAGACCCAGTACTTC; cdr3_aa: CAGAGTRAQETQYF
clone_size: once; v_call: TRBV10-3; d_call: NA; j_call: TRBJ2-2; cdr3_nt: TGTGCCACCAGGGGGGGCACCGGGGAGCTGTTTTTT; cdr3_aa: CATRGGTGELFF
clone_size: NA; v_call: TRBV4-2; d_call: TRBD1; j_call: TRBJ2-5; cdr3_nt: TGTGCCAGCAGCCAAGGAACCTACGGGGGGACAGGGGGACAAGAGACCCAGTACTTC; cdr3_aa: CASSQGTYGGTGGQETQYF
clone_size: NA; v_call: TRBV30; d_call: TRBD1; j_call: TRBJ2-3; cdr3_nt: TGTGCCTGGAGTGGACTACAGGGGGCAGATACGCAGTATTTT; cdr3_aa: CAWSGLQGADTQYF
clone_size: NA; v_call: TRBV5-4; d_call: TRBD1; j_call: TRBJ1-1; cdr3_nt: TGTGCCAGCAGCTTTACACAGGGGCGAGGCACTGAAGCTTTCTTT; cdr3_aa: CASSFTQGRGTEAFF
clone_size: NA; v_call: TRBV5-1; d_call: TRBD2; j_call: TRBJ2-3; cdr3_nt: TGCGCCAGCAGGGGTCTACTAGCGACTTTCACAGATACGCAGTATTTT; cdr3_aa: CASRGLLATFTDTQYF
clone_size: NA; v_call: TRBV7-2; d_call: NA; j_call: TRBJ2-3; cdr3_nt: TGTGCCAGCAGCTTAGGGTACCGGGGTCCCACAGATACGCAGTATTTT; cdr3_aa: CASSLGYRGPTDTQYF
clone_size: once; v_call: TRBV30; d_call: TRBD2; j_call: TRBJ2-2; cdr3_nt: TGTGCCTTCGGGGGGATAGGAACCGGGGAGCTGTTTTTT; cdr3_aa: CAFGGIGTGELFF
clone_size: NA; v_call: TRBV7-2; d_call: TRBD2; j_call: TRBJ2-3; cdr3_nt: TGTGCCAGCAGCTTAGAAATTAGCGGGAGAGGATCAGATACGCAGTATTTT; cdr3_aa: CASSLEISGRGSDTQYF
clone_size: NA; v_call: TRBV5-1; d_call: NA; j_call: TRBJ1-3; cdr3_nt: TGCGCCAGCAGCCCCGACATACCCATTGGAAACACCATATATTTT; cdr3_aa: CASSPDIPIGNTIYF
clone_size: NA; v_call: TRBV9; d_call: TRBD2; j_call: TRBJ2-2; cdr3_nt: TGTGCCAGCAGCGTCACTAGCGGGAGGACGTCCGGGGAGCTGTTTTTT; cdr3_aa: CASSVTSGRTSGELFF
clone_size: NA; v_call: TRBV19; d_call: TRBD1; j_call: TRBJ1-2; cdr3_nt: TGTGCCAGTAGTACTATTTCCGGGACAGGGGGTAGAAACTATGGCTACACCTTC; cdr3_aa: CASSTISGTGGRNYGYTF
clone_size: few; v_call: TRBV28; d_call: TRBD1; j_call: TRBJ1-1; cdr3_nt: TGTGCCAGCAGTCCCGACAGGGGGGGGACTGAAGCTTTCTTT; cdr3_aa: CASSPDRGGTEAFF
clone_size: once; v_call: TRBV19; d_call: TRBD2; j_call: TRBJ2-1; cdr3_nt: TGTGCCAGTAGTATGACTAGCGGGGTGGCCAATGAGCAGTTCTTC; cdr3_aa: CASSMTSGVANEQFF
clone_size: NA; v_call: TRBV11-2; d_call: TRBD1; j_call: TRBJ1-1; cdr3_nt: TGTGCCAGCAGCTTCGGACAGGGCAGCACTGAAGCTTTCTTT; cdr3_aa: CASSFGQGSTEAFF
clone_size: NA; v_call: TRBV19; d_call: NA; j_call: TRBJ2-7; cdr3_nt: TGTGCCAGTAGTTTCGGTGACAGGAGAACCTACGAGCAGTACTTC; cdr3_aa: CASSFGDRRTYEQYF
clone_size: NA; v_call: TRBV10-3; d_call: TRBD1; j_call: TRBJ2-2; cdr3_nt: TGTGCCATCACTTCCGACAGGGTGGCCGGGGAGCTGTTTTTT; cdr3_aa: CAITSDRVAGELFF
clone_size: NA; v_call: TRBV13; d_call: NA; j_call: TRBJ1-1; cdr3_nt: TGTGCCAGCATTCCCCAACAGAGTCGGGCTTTCTTT; cdr3_aa: CASIPQQSRAFF
clone_size: NA; v_call: TRBV9; d_call: TRBD2; j_call: TRBJ2-3; cdr3_nt: TGTGCCAGCAGCGTAGCGGGGTCGTCGGGACTAGCGGGACTAAGGGATACGCAGTATTTT; cdr3_aa: CASSVAGSSGLAGLRDTQYF
clone_size: once; v_call: TRBV28; d_call: NA; j_call: TRBJ2-2; cdr3_nt: TGTGCCAGCAGTCTCGAAAGGGGCCAACCCAACACCGGGGAGCTGTTTTTT; cdr3_aa: CASSLERGQPNTGELFF
clone_size: NA; v_call: TRBV19; d_call: NA; j_call: TRBJ2-1; cdr3_nt: TGTGCCAGTAGTCTTTTTGCCCGCTCTAGCGACAATGAGCAGTTCTTC; cdr3_aa: CASSLFARSSDNEQFF
clone_size: NA; v_call: TRBV28; d_call: NA; j_call: TRBJ1-1; cdr3_nt: TGTGCCAGCAGCGAGGGATTGGACACTGAAGCTTTCTTT; cdr3_aa: CASSEGLDTEAFF
clone_size: few; v_call: TRBV9; d_call: TRBD2; j_call: TRBJ2-2; cdr3_nt: TGTGCCAGCAGGCGGACTAGCGGGAGCACCGGGGAGCTGTTTTTT; cdr3_aa: CASRRTSGSTGELFF
clone_size: NA; v_call: TRBV27; d_call: TRBD2; j_call: TRBJ2-1; cdr3_nt: TGTGCCAGCAGAGAAGGACTAGCGGTCTCCAATGAGCAGTTCTTC; cdr3_aa: CASREGLAVSNEQFF
clone_size: NA; v_call: TRBV5-1; d_call: NA; j_call: TRBJ2-5; cdr3_nt: TGCGCCAGCAGCTTGGGTCCGGGAGAAGGAGAGACCCAGTACTTC; cdr3_aa: CASSLGPGEGETQYF
clone_size: NA; v_call: TRBV9; d_call: TRBD2; j_call: TRBJ2-1; cdr3_nt: TGTGCCAGCAGCGTAACTAGCGGGAGCTACAATGAGCAGTTCTTC; cdr3_aa: CASSVTSGSYNEQFF
clone_size: NA; v_call: TRBV7-2; d_call: TRBD2; j_call: TRBJ2-1; cdr3_nt: TGTGCCAGCAGCTTATGGTCTAGCGGCCACAATGAGCAGTTCTTC; cdr3_aa: CASSLWSSGHNEQFF
clone_size: NA; v_call: TRBV27; d_call: NA; j_call: TRBJ2-7; cdr3_nt: TGTGCCAGCGGGGGGACCCACCCCAGTCAGGAGCAGTACTTC; cdr3_aa: CASGGTHPSQEQYF
clone_size: once; v_call: TRBV25-1; d_call: TRBD1; j_call: TRBJ1-2; cdr3_nt: TGTGCCAGCAGAACGACAGGGGGCGCGGATGGCTACACCTTC; cdr3_aa: CASRTTGGADGYTF
clone_size: NA; v_call: TRBV28; d_call: TRBD2; j_call: TRBJ2-3; cdr3_nt: TGTGCCAGCAGTTTACTAGCGGCCCTTAGCACAGATACGCAGTATTTT; cdr3_aa: CASSLLAALSTDTQYF
clone_size: NA; v_call: TRBV7-9; d_call: NA; j_call: TRBJ2-2; cdr3_nt: TGTGCCAGCAGCCCCAGTCACACCGGGGAGCTGTTTTTT; cdr3_aa: CASSPSHTGELFF
clone_size: once; v_call: TRBV2; d_call: TRBD1; j_call: TRBJ1-1; cdr3_nt: TGTGCCAGCGGGACACCGGGACAGCCCTTGGGGGCTTTCTTT; cdr3_aa: CASGTPGQPLGAFF
clone_size: NA; v_call: TRBV28; d_call: NA; j_call: TRBJ2-7; cdr3_nt: TGTGCCAGCAGTTTCTCAGGGGCATACGAGCAGTACTTC; cdr3_aa: CASSFSGAYEQYF
clone_size: NA; v_call: TRBV10-2; d_call: NA; j_call: TRBJ2-2; cdr3_nt: TGCGCCAGCAGGACAGTTTCGAACACCGGGGAGCTGTTTTTT; cdr3_aa: CASRTVSNTGELFF
clone_size: NA; v_call: TRBV7-8; d_call: TRBD1; j_call: TRBJ1-2; cdr3_nt: TGTGCCAGCAGCCCAGGTCGACAGGGCGGCTATGGCTACACCTTC; cdr3_aa: CASSPGRQGGYGYTF
clone_size: NA; v_call: TRBV28; d_call: TRBD1; j_call: TRBJ2-7; cdr3_nt: TGTGCCAGCAGTCTATCCCGGGACAGACCCTACGAGCAGTACTTC; cdr3_aa: CASSLSRDRPYEQYF
clone_size: NA; v_call: TRBV18; d_call: TRBD2; j_call: TRBJ2-1; cdr3_nt: TGTGCCAGCTCACCAACCCTCTGGCTAGCGGGAGTTGTGAATGAGCAGTTCTTC; cdr3_aa: CASSPTLWLAGVVNEQFF
clone_size: NA; v_call: TRBV6-1; d_call: NA; j_call: TRBJ2-7; cdr3_nt: TGTGCCAGCAGTGAAGCGCTTCGAGGTTACGAGCAGTACTTC; cdr3_aa: CASSEALRGYEQYF
clone_size: NA; v_call: TRBV7-9; d_call: TRBD1; j_call: TRBJ1-5; cdr3_nt: TGTGCCAGCAGCCCTCCGGGACAGTCTCAGCCCCAGCATTTT; cdr3_aa: CASSPPGQSQPQHF
clone_size: once; v_call: TRBV30; d_call: NA; j_call: TRBJ2-7; cdr3_nt: TGTGCCTGGGGCCGGGTCCTAACCTACGAGCAGTACTTC; cdr3_aa: CAWGRVLTYEQYF
clone_size: NA; v_call: TRBV5-1; d_call: TRBD2; j_call: TRBJ2-3; cdr3_nt: TGCGCCAGCAGCTTCACAGCGGGAGGCACAGATACGCAGTATTTT; cdr3_aa: CASSFTAGGTDTQYF
clone_size: NA; v_call: TRBV5-6; d_call: NA; j_call: TRBJ2-3; cdr3_nt: TGTGCCAGCAGCTACGCAGTGGCACACAATACGCAGTATTTT; cdr3_aa: CASSYAVAHNTQYF
clone_size: NA; v_call: TRBV2; d_call: NA; j_call: TRBJ1-5; cdr3_nt: TGTGCCAGCAGGCCACAGGGTATAAGCAATCAGCCCCAGCATTTT; cdr3_aa: CASRPQGISNQPQHF
clone_size: NA; v_call: TRBV28; d_call: TRBD1; j_call: TRBJ2-7; cdr3_nt: TGTGCCAGCATCTGGGGACAGGGGGCATCCTACGAGCAGTACTTC; cdr3_aa: CASIWGQGASYEQYF
clone_size: few; v_call: TRBV27; d_call: NA; j_call: TRBJ1-3; cdr3_nt: TGTGCCAGCAGTTTAACGAGCTCTGGAAACACCATATATTTT; cdr3_aa: CASSLTSSGNTIYF